Following are 23 T cell receptor beta chains from one sample sequenced in a study of T cell repertoires in cytomegalovirus infection. TCRdb analysed the reads with MiXCR anew, one entry per CDR3 protein. Here the sample spans nearly 550,000 distinct CDR3 sequences, about 15% being singletons. The specimen sequenced was CD8+ T cells from PBMCs. The receptors come from a human donor in good health (CMV status not recorded). Some clones in this sample may be carry-over from other donors' samples.

This clonotype was recorded many times. This chain uses TRBV5-6 with TRBJ2-1; 12 bases are shared with TRBD2. After removal of 2 bases from V and 5 bases from J, the junction contained 5 bases not matched to a gene. Germline loops: CDR1 SGHDT, CDR2 YYEEEE. The CDR3 has 16 amino acids. This chain's CDR3 is CASSLGTSGPNNEQFF. As DNA, the CDR3 is TGTGCCAGCAGCTTAGGGACTAGCGGGCCAAACAATGAGCAGTTCTTC.

This clonotype appeared a few times. The genes are TRBV12-3 or TRBV12-4 and TRBJ2-7, with 11 positions matching TRBD2. The CDR3 spans 16 residues. The junction had 4 bases not matched to a gene; V was cut back by 2 bases and J by 1 base. CDR3 nucleotide sequence: TGTGCCAGCAGTTTATCTAGCGGGGGGAAGTCCTACGAGCAGTACTTC. As protein: CASSLSSGGKSYEQYF.

CDR3 bases: TGTGCCAGTAGTCCGGGGGGATCGCCCCAGCATTTT. Amino acid sequence: CASSPGGSPQHF. The V call is TRBV19, the J call TRBJ1-5; the D gene is possibly TRBD1 (5 bases). Between the trimmed V and J ends, which lost 5 bases and 9 bases, there was a span of 11 bases. CDR1 is LNHDA and CDR2 is SQIVND in the germline V gene (reference sequence). CDR3 length equals 12 residues.

This clonotype was counted ten times or more. The rearrangement uses TRBV19 and TRBJ2-1, with D perhaps matching TRBD1 or TRBD2 (6 bases each). Trimming pared 5 bases from V and 8 bases from J, leaving 19 bases between. The CDR3 length is 15 residues. The V gene's germline CDR1 is LNHDA and CDR2 SQIVND (reference sequence). CDR3 protein: CASSRRGPPGDEQFF. The CDR3 DNA is TGTGCCAGTAGTCGCCGGGGGCCCCCAGGCGATGAGCAGTTCTTC.

This clonotype was seen a handful of times. The genes are TRBV5-6 and TRBJ1-2; D perhaps matches TRBD1 (6 bases). V lost 0 bases and J lost 4, with 13 bases in between. This CDR3 comprises 15 residues. Germline CDR1 and CDR2: SGHDT and YYEEEE. The CDR3 protein is CASSLGGGRIYGYTF. CDR3 sequence (DNA): TGTGCCAGCAGCTTGGGGGGGGGCAGGATCTATGGCTACACCTTC.

This clonotype was picked up many times. The chain recombines TRBV6-1 with TRBJ2-5; the D gene is possibly TRBD1 (6 bases). CDR1 is MNHNS, CDR2 SASEGT, per germline. The CDR3 runs to 16 residues. V was shortened by 6 bases and J by 3 bases, with 20 bases between the two germline ends. DNA of the CDR3: TGTGCCAGCAGCCAAGCCTACGGGACACGGAAAGAGACCCAGTACTTC. It translates to CASSQAYGTRKETQYF.

This clonotype was seen at least ten times. The chain recombines TRBV7-6 with TRBJ2-2; D is possibly TRBD2 (6 bases). Per germline, CDR1 SGHVS and CDR2 FNYEAQ. V was pared by 1 base and J by 1 base, with 7 bases between. The CDR3 length is 15 residues. CDR3 nucleotide sequence: TGTGCCAGCAGCTTAGTAGCGGAGAACACCGGGGAGCTGTTTTTT. Protein sequence: CASSLVAENTGELFF.

This clonotype was found many times. The chain is built from TRBV10-3 and TRBJ2-7; D may be TRBD2 (6 bases). CDR1 is ENHRY, CDR2 SYGVKD, per germline. The CDR3 has 17 amino acids. V lost 2 bases and J lost 4, with 21 bases in between. The CDR3 DNA sequence: TGTGCCATCAGTGAGCCAAACAACTACGCCGGGGGTTACGAGCAGTACTTC. Translation: CAISEPNNYAGGYEQYF.

The table lists this clonotype with many counts. This rearrangement joins TRBV5-4 to TRBJ2-5; no reliable D call. V lost 2 bases to trimming and J lost 4 bases, with 9 bases between them. This CDR3 has 13 amino acids. CDR1 is SGHNT and CDR2 is YYREEE in the germline V gene (reference sequence). CDR3 DNA: TGTGCCAGCAGCTTTTTGGACGCAGAGACCCAGTACTTC. Translated: CASSFLDAETQYF. The variable domain in full, with the rest retrieved from reference TRBV5-4 and TRBJ2-5, is ETGVTQSPTHLIKTRGQQVTLRCSSQSGHNTVSWYQQALGQGPQFIFQYYREEENGRGNFPPRFSGLQFPNYSSELNVNALELDDSALYLCASSFLDAETQYFGPGTRLLVL.

This clonotype was picked up a small number of times. The CDR3 bases are TGTGCCAGCAGCTTCGCGGGGAACTCCAGGGAGCAGTACTTC. Residues: CASSFAGNSREQYF. The chain links TRBV7-9 to TRBJ2-7, with TRBD2 as a possible D gene (6 bases). Per germline, CDR1 SEHNR and CDR2 FQNEAQ (reference sequence). The CDR3 covers 14 residues. The V gene lost 3 bases and the J gene lost 7 bases, with 16 bases spanning the gap.

This clonotype has at least ten counts. The gene calls are TRBV11-1 and TRBJ2-1; 8 bases match TRBD1. The CDR3 is 15 amino acids. Germline CDR1 SGHAT, CDR2 FQDESV (reference sequence). The junction had 8 bases not matched to a gene; V was cut back by 3 bases and J by 7 bases. CDR3 in amino acids: CASSFVGQGKNEQFF. CDR3 DNA: TGTGCCAGCAGCTTCGTCGGACAGGGTAAAAATGAGCAGTTCTTC.

The V gene is TRBV27, the J gene TRBJ2-1; D is perhaps TRBD2 (6 bases). Trimming cost V 0 bases and J 1 base, with 10 bases left between them. From germline, CDR1 is MNHEY and CDR2 SMNVEV (reference sequence). The CDR3 runs 16 residues. CDR3 DNA sequence: TGTGCCAGCAGTTTATCGGCGGGATCTTCCTACAATGAGCAGTTCTTC. This encodes CASSLSAGSSYNEQFF.

Concerning this clonotype itself: The conserved closing phenylalanine or tryptophan is absent in this CDR3, likely reflecting a read error. The V call is TRBV20-1, the J call TRBJ1-2, with D perhaps TRBD1 (6 bases). The CDR3 consists of 15 residues. Germline lookup yields CDR1 DFQATT and CDR2 SNEGSKA (reference sequence). With 5 bases removed from V and 4 bases from J, the gap between germline ends came to 20 bases. The CDR3 is CSARPPPGGGYGYTL. Here the CDR3 DNA reads TGCAGTGCTCGTCCCCCCCCGGGGGGCGGCTATGGCTACACCTTA.

This clonotype has only a few counts. The V and J genes are TRBV4-1 and TRBJ2-1; 8 nucleotides match TRBD2. J was trimmed by 9 bases and V by 2 bases; bases with no gene match: 6. The CDR3 is 14 residues long. Germline-derived CDR1 and CDR2 are MGHRA and YSYEKL. The CDR3 coding sequence is TGCGCCAGCAGCCAATGGGGACTAGTTGGTGAGCAGTTCTTC. Amino acid sequence: CASSQWGLVGEQFF.

This clonotype was observed at least ten times. The V and J genes are TRBV7-3 and TRBJ2-6; D gene ambiguous. Deletions cut 1 base from V and 0 bases from J, with 7 bases between. Per the germline V gene, CDR1 is SGHTA and CDR2 is FQGTGA. This CDR3 is 16 amino acids long. CDR3 residues: CASSLKQSSGANVLTF. For the CDR3, the DNA is TGTGCCAGCAGCTTAAAACAGTCCTCTGGGGCCAACGTCCTGACTTTC.

The gene calls are TRBV9 and TRBJ2-6; no reliable D call. Germline V gene lookup returns CDR1 SGDLS and CDR2 YYNGEE. V was shortened by 1 base and J by 1 base, with 6 bases between the two germline ends. This CDR3 region has 15 residues. This CDR3 is CASSVLGSGANVLTF. CDR3 DNA: TGTGCCAGCAGCGTACTGGGGTCTGGGGCCAACGTCCTGACTTTC. Combining the CDR3 with reference TRBV9 and TRBJ2-6 gives the whole variable domain DSGVTQTPKHLITATGQRVTLRCSPRSGDLSVYWYQQSLDQGLQFLIQYYNGEERAKGNILERFSAQQFPDLHSELNLSSLELGDSALYFCASSVLGSGANVLTFGAGSRLTVL.

In its sample, this clonotype was seen many times. The chain has TRBV19 and TRBJ2-2; 7 bases are a match to TRBD1. J was trimmed by 2 bases and V by 4 bases; bases with no gene match: 10. Germline CDR1 reads LNHDA; CDR2 reads SQIVND (reference sequence). The CDR3 has 17 amino acids. The CDR3 DNA sequence: TGTGCCAGTAGTACTTCTTGGGACAGATTTAACACCGGGGAGCTGTTTTTT. Protein product: CASSTSWDRFNTGELFF.

This clonotype was seen repeatedly, ten times or more. This chain uses TRBV25-1 with TRBJ2-3; no firm D call. From germline, CDR1 is MGHDK and CDR2 SYGVNS. Trimming stripped 0 bases from V and 3 bases from J, with 4 bases between. The length of the CDR3 is 13 residues. CDR3 nucleotides: TGTGCCAGCAGTGAATATATGACAGATACGCAGTATTTT. The encoded protein is CASSEYMTDTQYF.

To note about this clonotype: The CDR3 does not close with the conserved phenylalanine or tryptophan, likely indicating a read error. The chain employs TRBV6-5 and TRBJ2-6; tentatively, D is TRBD1 (6 bases). CDR1 MNHEY and CDR2 SVGAGI come from the germline V gene. This CDR3 is 19 amino acids long. The V end lost 0 bases, the J end lost 0 bases, and 15 bases lay between the germline ends. The CDR3 DNA is TGTGCCAGCAGTTACTCGGGGACACCTACCCTCTCTGGGGCCAACGTCCTGACTTTA. Translated, it gives CASSYSGTPTLSGANVLTL.

This clonotype was found many times. The V call is TRBV27, the J call TRBJ1-2, with TRBD1 as a possible D gene (5 bases). V lost 5 bases, J lost 2 bases, and 6 bases lay in between. The CDR3 is 12 amino acids. Germline V gene data show CDR1 as MNHEY and CDR2 as SMNVEV (reference sequence). DNA of the CDR3: TGTGCCAGCAGTGCAGGGAACTATGGCTACACCTTC. Its translation is CASSAGNYGYTF.

This clonotype has more than one count but fewer than ten. The V call is TRBV14, the J call TRBJ2-1; no clear D gene. Germline V gene data show CDR1 as SGHDN and CDR2 as FVKESK. V was clipped by 5 bases and J by 0 bases, with 5 bases between them. The CDR3 covers 13 residues. In DNA form, the CDR3 reads TGTGCCAGCAGCAAGAGCTCCTACAATGAGCAGTTCTTC. Protein: CASSKSSYNEQFF.

V is TRBV7-3 and J is TRBJ2-7, with D possibly being TRBD1 or TRBD2 (5 bases each). This CDR3 spans 15 amino acids. Looked up from germline, CDR1 is SGHTA and CDR2 is FQGTGA. V was pared by 1 base and J by 6 bases, with 16 bases between. DNA for the CDR3: TGTGCCAGCAGCTTAAGCCAGGGTTTGGGGAGCGAGCAGTACTTC. Residues: CASSLSQGLGSEQYF.

This clonotype was counted ten times or more. The chain is built from TRBV7-8 and TRBJ2-7, with D possibly being TRBD1 or TRBD2 (5 bases each). The CDR3 runs to 15 residues. Germline values: CDR1 SGHVS, CDR2 FQNEAQ. Trimming took off 7 bases at V and 2 bases at J, with 18 bases between the two ends. The CDR3 spells CASTVGGGRPYEQYF. CDR3 in DNA: TGTGCCAGCACCGTCGGTGGGGGACGGCCCTACGAGCAGTACTTC.